This TCR beta chain is drawn from a study of identical twins. Study findings and constraints: It was cross-sectional statistical analysis, not following the same donors, that the conclusions relied on. Twin-shared out-of-frame alpha sequences were enriched for low generation probability. There were fewer insertions in abundant cord blood beta clonotypes, but memory repertoires showed no such pattern.

A universal primer binding site was introduced by template switching. The final cDNA contained unique molecular identifiers. Each CDR3 protein is one row after TCRdb ran MiXCR on the 5' RACE reads. Of 210,000 or so distinct CDR3 sequences detected, 7.5% appear once; the ten largest clones hold roughly 2%. There are 14 residues in the CDR3. The germline gives CDR1 MNHEY, CDR2 SVGEGT. V was cut by 8 bases and J by 0 bases, with 8 bases left in between. This clonotype has more than one count but fewer than ten. Its antigen is unidentified. These data are also associated with another study on yellow fever vaccine responses in identical twins.

This TCR derives from a woman under 30 in good health. Sequencing was done on a sample of memory (CD45RO+) T cells sorted from blood. The chain uses TRBV6-2 or TRBV6-3 and TRBJ2-6; D remains ambiguous. The CDR3 protein is CASQMSSGANVLTF. The CDR3 DNA reads TGTGCCAGCCAGATGTCCTCTGGGGCCAACGTCCTGACTTTC.